Shown below are 27 T cell receptor beta chains from a single sample sequenced in a study of blood T cell repertoires in COVID-19. Using immunoSEQ multiplex PCR, the repertoire was profiled, and TCRdb retains in-frame clones only, with some absent. The sample lists roughly 80,000 clones, roughly four fifths occurring once. The sequenced sample consisted of peripheral blood. The origin of the receptors is a human donor in a cohort sampled during active COVID-19.

This chain connects TRBV2 to TRBJ2-7; 10 nucleotides align to TRBD1. The CDR3 extends over 13 amino acids. V was pared by 8 bases and J by 2 bases, with 3 bases of the junction left unmatched. The germline V gene has CDR1 SNHLY and CDR2 FYNNEI. The CDR3 reads CASGGTGAYEQYF. The CDR3 DNA follows: TGTGCCAGCGGAGGGACAGGGGCCTACGAGCAGTACTTC.

The J gene is TRBJ2-7, the V gene TRBV28, with TRBD1 identical over 9 bases. This CDR3 region has 14 residues. V trimming: 5 bases; J trimming: 3 bases; junction bases outside the gene matches: 5. Germline values: CDR1 MDHEN, CDR2 SYDVKM. The CDR3 loop is CASSPTGQGYEQYF. The DNA of the CDR3 is TGTGCCAGCAGTCCGACGGGACAGGGCTACGAGCAGTACTTC.

The gene calls are TRBV11-1 and TRBJ2-7; 7 bases line up with TRBD1. This CDR3 has 15 amino acids. The germline V gene has CDR1 SGHAT and CDR2 FQDESV (reference sequence). J lost 2 bases, V lost 4 bases, and 8 bases had no gene match. The CDR3 spells CASSSTRDSPYEQYF. The CDR3 region has the DNA TGTGCCAGCAGCTCAACCCGGGACAGCCCCTACGAGCAGTACTTC.

This clone was seen a single time. The rearrangement uses TRBV12-3 or TRBV12-4 and TRBJ1-1; D unclear. V dropped 4 bases and J dropped 7 bases, with 7 bases sitting between them. CDR3 length equals 11 residues. CDR3 amino acids: CASSSLSEAFF. The CDR3 nucleotides read TGTGCCAGCAGTTCATTGAGTGAAGCTTTCTTT.

V usage is TRBV4-1 and J usage is TRBJ1-1, with TRBD1 matching 11 bases. Germline CDR1 and CDR2: MGHRA and YSYEKL. The J segment lost 3 bases and the V segment lost 4 bases, leaving 1 base of the junction unmatched. The CDR3 consists of 14 residues. DNA of the CDR3: TGCGCCAGCAGCCCGGGACAGGGGGACACTGAAGCTTTCTTT. This sequence encodes CASSPGQGDTEAFF.

The chain's CDR3 is CASNQGAARTNEKLFF. The CDR3 DNA sequence: TGTGCCAGCAACCAGGGGGCCGCAAGGACTAATGAAAAACTGTTTTTT. The chain uses TRBV5-6 and TRBJ1-4; 8 bases are a match to TRBD1. This CDR3 is built from 16 residues. V lost 6 bases and J lost 2; bases outside the gene matches: 9. Germline CDR1 is SGHDT and CDR2 is YYEEEE.

The chain couples TRBV4-2 to TRBJ2-3, with D perhaps matching TRBD2 (6 bases). Germline CDR1 LGHNA, CDR2 YNFKEQ. This CDR3 has 17 residues. V lost 1 base, J lost 5 bases, and 19 bases lay in between. The CDR3 DNA reads as TGTGCCAGCAGCCAAGGTCGGGGCCGGGGAGGAAGAGATACGCAGTATTTT. Translating it yields CASSQGRGRGGRDTQYF.

The table lists this clone with a few counts. This chain joins TRBV10-1 and TRBJ1-5; the D gene is possibly TRBD1 (5 bases). Trimming stripped 2 bases from V and 4 bases from J, with 12 bases between. CDR1 and CDR2 from the germline V gene are WNHNN and SYGVQD (reference sequence). This CDR3 is 15 amino acids long. The CDR3 sequence is CASSEQGPWNQPQHF. DNA for the CDR3: TGCGCCAGCAGTGAGCAGGGCCCATGGAATCAGCCCCAGCATTTT.

The chain employs TRBV5-6 and TRBJ2-5; D unresolved. The ends were cut back, 2 bases at V and 5 bases at J, with 4 bases in the middle. This CDR3 has 11 residues. Germline values: CDR1 SGHDT, CDR2 YYEEEE. Here the CDR3 DNA reads TGTGCCAGCAGCTTTTCTGAGACCCAGTACTTC. Protein product: CASSFSETQYF.

V gene TRBV28 combines with J gene TRBJ2-5; no clear D. This CDR3 is 12 amino acids long. Germline-derived CDR1 and CDR2 are MDHEN and SYDVKM. Trimming took off 4 bases at V and 5 bases at J, with 8 bases between the two ends. The CDR3 DNA follows: TGTGCCAGCAGTTCTAGGCCGGAGACCCAGTACTTC. It codes for CASSSRPETQYF.

The chain is built from TRBV27 and TRBJ1-3; D unclear. V lost 5 bases to trimming and J lost 0 bases, with 5 bases between them. This CDR3 has 13 amino acids. Germline V CDR1 and CDR2: MNHEY, SMNVEV (reference sequence). CDR3 sequence (DNA): TGTGCCAGCAGTAAGAGCTCTGGAAACACCATATATTTT. This codes for CASSKSSGNTIYF.

The gene calls are TRBV28 and TRBJ1-1, with 7 bases lining up with TRBD1. V shed 10 bases and J 1 base; nucleotides not matched to a gene: 6. The V gene's germline CDR1 is MDHEN and CDR2 SYDVKM. This CDR3 is built from 13 residues. The CDR3 region is CATQGRWNTEAFF. Here the CDR3 DNA reads TGTGCCACACAGGGGCGATGGAACACTGAAGCTTTCTTT. The whole variable domain, remainder taken from reference TRBV28 and TRBJ1-1, is DVKVTQSSRYLVKRTGEKVFLECVQDMDHENMFWYRQDPGLGLRLIYFSYDVKMKEKGDIPEGYSVSREKKERFSLILESASTNQTSMYLCATQGRWNTEAFFGQGTRLTVV.

This rearrangement joins TRBV7-2 to TRBJ2-5, with 11 positions matching TRBD2. Germline CDR1 SGHTA, CDR2 FQGNSA. The CDR3 is 16 amino acids. The V gene end was trimmed by 2 bases and the J gene end by 5 bases; junction bases not matched to a gene: 7. The CDR3 bases are TGTGCCAGCAGCTTATGGGCTAGCGGGGGGAGTGAGACCCAGTACTTC. This sequence encodes CASSLWASGGSETQYF.

The chain has TRBV5-1 and TRBJ1-1; a possible D gene is TRBD1 (6 bases). CDR1 and CDR2 (germline): SGHRS, YFSETQ. V dropped 4 bases and J dropped 5 bases, with 15 bases sitting between them. There are 14 residues in the CDR3. CDR3 sequence (DNA): TGCGCCAGCAGCGAAACAGGGATTCGTACTGAAGCTTTCTTT. This codes for CASSETGIRTEAFF. Filled out from reference TRBV5-1 and TRBJ1-1, the complete variable domain reads KAGVTQTPRYLIKTRGQQVTLSCSPISGHRSVSWYQQTPGQGLQFLFEYFSETQRNKGNFPGRFSGRQFSNSRSEMNVSTLELGDSALYLCASSETGIRTEAFFGQGTRLTVV.

A single count supports this clone. The rearrangement uses TRBV27 and TRBJ1-5; D remains ambiguous. CDR1 is MNHEY, CDR2 SMNVEV, per germline (reference sequence). V was clipped by 2 bases and J by 1 base, with 3 bases between them. This CDR3 contains 13 residues. CDR3 nucleotides: TGTGCCAGCAGTTTAAGCAGCAATCAGCCCCAGCATTTT. Encoded protein: CASSLSSNQPQHF.

The chain combines TRBV6-6 with TRBJ2-5; 7 bases agree with TRBD2. V lost 6 bases to trimming and J lost 3 bases; unmatched junction nucleotides: 4. The CDR3 spans 13 residues. Germline V gene sequence: CDR1 MNHNY, CDR2 SVGAGI (reference sequence). The CDR3, as DNA: TGTGCCAGCAGAACCGGGACTAAAGAGACCCAGTACTTC. This codes for CASRTGTKETQYF.

The genes are TRBV28 and TRBJ2-7, with D perhaps matching TRBD2 (5 bases). The germline gives CDR1 MDHEN, CDR2 SYDVKM. V was clipped by 5 bases and J by 1 base, with 12 bases between them. The CDR3 is 14 residues long. Written as DNA, the CDR3 is TGTGCCAGCAGTCCCACGGGGTTTTCCTACGAGCAGTACTTC. This sequence encodes CASSPTGFSYEQYF. Full variable domain (missing parts from reference TRBV28 and TRBJ2-7): DVKVTQSSRYLVKRTGEKVFLECVQDMDHENMFWYRQDPGLGLRLIYFSYDVKMKEKGDIPEGYSVSREKKERFSLILESASTNQTSMYLCASSPTGFSYEQYFGPGTRLTVT.

V usage is TRBV3-1 (or the pseudogene TRBV3-2) and J usage is TRBJ2-1; 12 nucleotides line up with TRBD2. The V and J ends lost 0 bases and 8 bases, in that order; junction bases with no gene match: 2. The germline V gene has CDR1 LGHDT and CDR2 YNNKEL (reference sequence). This CDR3 is 15 amino acids long. The CDR3 is CASSQERLAGDEQFF. CDR3 DNA: TGTGCCAGCAGCCAAGAGAGACTAGCGGGGGATGAGCAGTTCTTC.

Only a few counts were recorded for this clone. The genes are TRBV29-1 and TRBJ2-7, with 9 nucleotides matching TRBD1. CDR1 is SQVTM and CDR2 is ANQGSEA in the germline V gene. The CDR3 extends over 14 amino acids. With V trimmed by 4 bases and J by 7 bases, 11 bases remained unmatched. CDR3 DNA: TGCAGCGTTGTGGGACAGGGCCTAAATGGGGAGCAGTACTTC. Amino acid sequence: CSVVGQGLNGEQYF.

This clone was seen once. This sequence joins TRBV5-6 and TRBJ1-1; D not certain. With 1 base removed from V and 5 bases from J, the gap between germline ends came to 12 bases. This CDR3 contains 14 residues. The V gene's germline CDR1 is SGHDT and CDR2 YYEEEE. The CDR3 DNA reads as TGTGCCAGCAGCTTGCCTGGGGAGAATACTGAAGCTTTCTTT. Translation: CASSLPGENTEAFF.

The chain uses TRBV3-1 (or the pseudogene TRBV3-2) and TRBJ1-2, with D hard to call. The V gene's germline CDR1 is LGHDT and CDR2 YNNKEL (reference sequence). The CDR3 covers 15 residues. V was trimmed by 4 bases and J by 2 bases, leaving 14 bases between them. CDR3 DNA: TGTGCCAGCAGCCCCGATGGGCGACCGAACTATGGCTACACCTTC. Protein product: CASSPDGRPNYGYTF.

J is TRBJ2-5 and V is TRBV27; 8 bases match TRBD2. The CDR3 is 16 residues long. The ends lost 2 bases at V and 5 bases at J; junction bases unmatched: 10. Germline values: CDR1 MNHEY, CDR2 SMNVEV (reference sequence). The CDR3 region is CASSLIAGPGEETQYF. The CDR3 DNA reads as TGTGCCAGCAGTTTAATAGCGGGGCCCGGGGAGGAGACCCAGTACTTC.

This clone was detected a few times. The chain is built from TRBV6-5 and TRBJ1-2; 8 bases fit TRBD1. V was clipped by 6 bases and J by 7 bases; unmatched bases: 4. Germline CDR1 reads MNHEY; CDR2 reads SVGAGI. The CDR3 runs to 12 residues. Here the CDR3 reads CASSNTGGGYTF. The DNA for the CDR3 is TGTGCCAGCAGCAACACAGGGGGTGGCTACACCTTC.

V usage is TRBV6-5 and J usage is TRBJ1-2; TRBD1 aligns across 9 bases. Looked up from germline, CDR1 is MNHEY and CDR2 is SVGAGI. The V segment lost 8 bases and the J segment 4 bases; nucleotides outside the gene matches: 8. CDR3 length: 14 residues. The DNA for the CDR3 is TGTGCCAGCCTGTCGGGACAGGGCCTCTATGGCTACACCTTC. This translates into CASLSGQGLYGYTF.

V is TRBV28 and J is TRBJ1-5, with D unclear. V lost 6 bases to trimming and J lost 7 bases, with 16 bases between them. CDR1 is MDHEN and CDR2 is SYDVKM in the germline V gene. CDR3 length: 14 residues. This CDR3 is CASRPGSQVQPQHF. The CDR3 bases are TGTGCCAGCAGGCCGGGGAGCCAGGTCCAGCCCCAGCATTTT.

The chain is built from TRBV28 and TRBJ1-2; the D is unclear. CDR3 size: 11 residues. V was shortened by 5 bases and J by 2 bases, with 3 bases between the two germline ends. Germline V gene sequence: CDR1 MDHEN, CDR2 SYDVKM. The CDR3 nucleotides read TGTGCCAGCAGTCAGAACTATGGCTACACCTTC. Translated: CASSQNYGYTF.

The chain has TRBV5-6 and TRBJ2-5, with D perhaps TRBD1 (6 bases). Germline CDR1 is SGHDT and CDR2 is YYEEEE. The CDR3 length is 13 residues. Trimming shortened V by 0 bases and J by 3 bases, and 6 bases separated the two germline ends. The CDR3 sequence is CASSLGTEETQYF. The CDR3 DNA reads as TGTGCCAGCAGCTTGGGGACAGAAGAGACCCAGTACTTC.